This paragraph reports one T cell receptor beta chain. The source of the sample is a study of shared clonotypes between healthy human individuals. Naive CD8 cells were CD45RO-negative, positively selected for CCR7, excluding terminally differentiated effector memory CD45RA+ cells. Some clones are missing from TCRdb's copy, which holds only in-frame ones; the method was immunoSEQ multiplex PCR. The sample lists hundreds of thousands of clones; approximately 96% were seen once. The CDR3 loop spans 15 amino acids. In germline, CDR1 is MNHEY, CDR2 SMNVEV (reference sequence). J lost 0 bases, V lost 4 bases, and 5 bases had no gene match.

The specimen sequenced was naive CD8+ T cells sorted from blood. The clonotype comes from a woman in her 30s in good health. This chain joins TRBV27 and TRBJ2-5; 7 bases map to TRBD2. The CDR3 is CASSSTSGDQETQYF. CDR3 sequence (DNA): TGTGCCAGCAGTTCAACAAGCGGGGACCAAGAGACCCAGTACTTC.